Listed here is a single T cell receptor (beta chain). The antigen is undetermined. This sample was included in a study of response to subunit inactivated influenza vaccine. Study-wide findings and caveats: With each seasonal influenza vaccination, the authors suggested, few new T cells are recruited.

CDR3 length equals 15 residues. Per germline, CDR1 SQVTM and CDR2 ANQGSEA. V was pared by 4 bases and J by 1 base, with 9 bases of the junction left unmatched. Each CDR3 protein is one row after TCRdb ran MiXCR on the RT-PCR reads. This sample yields hundreds of thousands of distinct CDR3 sequences, of which 25% are seen a single time; around 1.8% belongs to the top ten. The clonotype originates from a man in his fifties who received an inactivated influenza vaccine. Specimen: CD4+ T cells sorted from PBMCs, collected roughly 5 days after vaccination. V is TRBV29-1 and J is TRBJ2-5, with 7 bases fitting TRBD1. CDR3 sequence: CSVGVLGQSQETQYF. CDR3 DNA: TGCAGCGTTGGAGTCCTGGGACAGTCCCAAGAGACCCAGTACTTC.